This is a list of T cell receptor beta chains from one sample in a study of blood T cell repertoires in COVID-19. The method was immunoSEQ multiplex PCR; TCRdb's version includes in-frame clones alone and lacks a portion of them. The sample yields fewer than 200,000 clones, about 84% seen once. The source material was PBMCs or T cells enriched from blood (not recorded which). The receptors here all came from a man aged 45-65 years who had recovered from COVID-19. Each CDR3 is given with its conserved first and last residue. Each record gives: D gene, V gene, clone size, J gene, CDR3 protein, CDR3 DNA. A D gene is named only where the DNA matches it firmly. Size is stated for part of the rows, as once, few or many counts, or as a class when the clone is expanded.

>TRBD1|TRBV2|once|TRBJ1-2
CASSDTGTGDGYTF
TGTGCCAGCAGTGACACCGGGACAGGGGACGGCTACACCTTC
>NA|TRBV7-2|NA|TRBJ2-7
CASSLVRGEQYF
TGTGCCAGCAGCTTAGTCAGGGGCGAGCAGTACTTC
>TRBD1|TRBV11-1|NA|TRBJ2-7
CASSSPTGTYEQYF
TGTGCCAGCAGCTCTCCGACAGGGACCTACGAGCAGTACTTC
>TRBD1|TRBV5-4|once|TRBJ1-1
CASSQYLTGGAGTEAFF
TGTGCCAGCAGCCAATACCTGACAGGGGGCGCGGGAACTGAAGCTTTCTTT
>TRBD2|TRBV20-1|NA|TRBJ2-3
CSASLRGVGNTQYF
TGCAGTGCTAGTCTTCGGGGGGTCGGGAATACGCAGTATTTT
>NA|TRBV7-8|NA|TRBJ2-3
CASSLASRGYTDTQYF
TGTGCCAGCAGCTTAGCCTCGAGAGGGTACACAGATACGCAGTATTTT
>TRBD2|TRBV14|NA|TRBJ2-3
CASSQGWGGNTQYF
TGTGCCAGCAGCCAAGGATGGGGGGGGAATACGCAGTATTTT
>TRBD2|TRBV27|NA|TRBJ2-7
CASSPGGLARTYEQYF
TGTGCCAGCAGTCCCGGGGGACTAGCGCGTACCTACGAGCAGTACTTC
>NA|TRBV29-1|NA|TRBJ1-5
CSVAQGSNQPQHF
TGCAGCGTGGCCCAGGGTAGCAATCAGCCCCAGCATTTT
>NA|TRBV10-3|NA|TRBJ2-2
CAISESDLNTGELFF
TGTGCCATCAGTGAGTCCGACTTAAACACCGGGGAGCTGTTTTTT
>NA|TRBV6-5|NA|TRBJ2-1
CASSFGRGTYNEQFF
TGTGCCAGCAGTTTCGGCAGGGGCACCTACAATGAGCAGTTCTTC
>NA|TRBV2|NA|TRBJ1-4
CASSRLSWSDEKLFF
TGTGCCAGCAGCCGCCTTTCCTGGTCGGATGAAAAACTGTTTTTT
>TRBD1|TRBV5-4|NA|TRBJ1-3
CASSLGGQGGFSGNTIYF
TGTGCCAGCAGCTTGGGGGGCCAGGGGGGATTTTCTGGAAACACCATATATTTT
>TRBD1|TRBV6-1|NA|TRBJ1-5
CASSELDRGRQPQHF
TGTGCCAGCAGTGAATTGGACAGGGGGAGGCAGCCCCAGCATTTT
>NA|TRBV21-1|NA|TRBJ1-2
CASSKDPRGYGYTF
TGTGCCAGCAGCAAAGACCCCCGGGGGTATGGCTACACCTTC
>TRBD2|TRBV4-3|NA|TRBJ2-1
CASSQDGGGTYNEQFF
TGCGCCAGCAGCCAAGATGGGGGGGGTACCTACAATGAGCAGTTCTTC
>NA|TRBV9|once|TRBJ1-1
CASSVIAGSTEAFF
TGTGCCAGCAGCGTTATTGCGGGGTCCACTGAAGCTTTCTTT
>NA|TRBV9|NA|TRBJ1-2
CASSPHPRGHGYGYTF
TGTGCCAGCAGCCCCCATCCCAGGGGTCATGGCTATGGCTACACCTTC
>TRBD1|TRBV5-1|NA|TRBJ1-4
CASSLVRTTGLAANEKLFF
TGCGCCAGCAGCTTGGTCCGGACGACAGGGCTTGCAGCTAATGAAAAACTGTTTTTT
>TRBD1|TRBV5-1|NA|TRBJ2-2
CASSPRTGGVTGELFF
TGCGCCAGCAGCCCGAGGACAGGGGGCGTCACCGGGGAGCTGTTTTTT
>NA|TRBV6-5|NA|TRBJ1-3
CASSLGGAGNTIYF
TGTGCCAGCTCGTTAGGAGGGGCCGGAAACACCATATATTTT
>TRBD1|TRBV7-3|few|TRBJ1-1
CASSAPGQGLTEAFF
TGTGCCAGCAGCGCACCGGGACAGGGGCTCACTGAAGCTTTCTTT
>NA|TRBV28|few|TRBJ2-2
CASSLLGRTGELFF
TGTGCCAGCAGTTTATTAGGGAGAACCGGGGAGCTGTTTTTT
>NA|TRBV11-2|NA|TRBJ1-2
CASSFRNGYTF
TGTGCCAGCAGCTTCAGGAATGGCTACACCTTC
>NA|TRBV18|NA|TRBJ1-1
CASSPNNRVGSTEAFF
TGTGCCAGCTCCCCGAATAACAGGGTCGGAAGCACTGAAGCTTTCTTT
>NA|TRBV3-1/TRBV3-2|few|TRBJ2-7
CASSQAASRNEQYF
TGTGCCAGCAGCCAAGCCGCTAGTCGCAACGAGCAGTACTTC
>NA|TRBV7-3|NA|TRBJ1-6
CASSLSSNSPLHF
TGTGCCAGCAGCTTATCCTCCAATTCACCCCTCCACTTT
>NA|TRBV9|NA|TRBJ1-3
CASSVVGGAGNTIYF
TGTGCCAGCAGCGTAGTGGGGGGGGCAGGAAACACCATATATTTT
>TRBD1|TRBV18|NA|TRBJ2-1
CASSPGQGTYNEQFF
TGTGCCAGCTCTCCGGGACAGGGAACTTACAATGAGCAGTTCTTC
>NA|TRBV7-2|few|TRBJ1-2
CASSLGSGANYGYTF
TGTGCCAGCAGCTTAGGGTCGGGAGCTAACTATGGCTACACCTTC
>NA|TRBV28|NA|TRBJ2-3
CASSDYTDTQYF
TGTGCCAGCAGCGACTACACAGATACGCAGTATTTT
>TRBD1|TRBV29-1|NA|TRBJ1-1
CSAVTGYSGEAFF
TGCAGCGCCGTGACAGGGTATTCCGGGGAAGCTTTCTTT
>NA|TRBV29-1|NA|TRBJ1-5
CSVIVPPAGGNQPQHF
TGCAGCGTCATCGTGCCCCCGGCAGGGGGCAATCAGCCCCAGCATTTT
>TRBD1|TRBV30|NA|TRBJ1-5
CAWSHGQGYQPQHF
TGTGCCTGGAGTCACGGACAGGGATATCAGCCCCAGCATTTT
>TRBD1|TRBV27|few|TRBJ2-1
CVSTQPGQSSYNEQFF
TGTGTCAGCACACAGCCGGGACAGAGCTCCTACAATGAGCAGTTCTTC
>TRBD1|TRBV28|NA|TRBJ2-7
CASRTETGVKYEQYF
TGTGCCAGCCGGACGGAGACAGGGGTCAAGTACGAGCAGTACTTC
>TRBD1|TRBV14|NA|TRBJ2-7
CASSQGTGGELLF
TGTGCCAGCAGCCAGGGGACAGGGGGCGAATTACTCTTC